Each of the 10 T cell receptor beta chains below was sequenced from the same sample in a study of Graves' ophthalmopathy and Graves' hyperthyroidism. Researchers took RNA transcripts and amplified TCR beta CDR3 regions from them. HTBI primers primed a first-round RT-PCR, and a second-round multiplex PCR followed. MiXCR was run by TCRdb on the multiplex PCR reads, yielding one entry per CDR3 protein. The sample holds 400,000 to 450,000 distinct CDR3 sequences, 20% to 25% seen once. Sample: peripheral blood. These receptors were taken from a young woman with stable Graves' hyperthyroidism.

CDR3 sequence reads: CASSPKERELTGELFF. Written as DNA, the CDR3 is TGCGCCAGCAGCCCTAAGGAGCGGGAGCTTACCGGGGAGCTGTTTTTT. V usage is TRBV5-1 and J usage is TRBJ2-2; 8 nucleotides line up with TRBD2. The germline CDR1 and CDR2 sequences are SGHRS and YFSETQ. J lost 5 bases, V lost 4 bases, and 10 bases had no gene match. The CDR3 covers 16 residues.

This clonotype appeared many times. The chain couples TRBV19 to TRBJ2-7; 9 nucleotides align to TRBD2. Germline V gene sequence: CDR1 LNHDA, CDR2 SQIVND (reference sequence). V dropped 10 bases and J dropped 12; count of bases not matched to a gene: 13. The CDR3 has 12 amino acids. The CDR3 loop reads CATISLAGVGYF. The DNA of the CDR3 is TGTGCCACCATATCGTTAGCGGGAGTTGGGTACTTC.

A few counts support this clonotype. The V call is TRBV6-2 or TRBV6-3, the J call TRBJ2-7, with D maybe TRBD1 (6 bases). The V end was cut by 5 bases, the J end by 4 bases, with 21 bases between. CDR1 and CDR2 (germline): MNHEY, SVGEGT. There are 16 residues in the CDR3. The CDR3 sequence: CASSRHLGIRGYEQYF. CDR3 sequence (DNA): TGTGCCAGCAGTCGCCACCTCGGGATCAGGGGATACGAGCAGTACTTC.

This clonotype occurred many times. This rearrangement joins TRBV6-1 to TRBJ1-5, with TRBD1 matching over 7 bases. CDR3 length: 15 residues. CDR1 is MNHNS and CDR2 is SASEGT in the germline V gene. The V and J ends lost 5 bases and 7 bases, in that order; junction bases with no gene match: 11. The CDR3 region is CASSPFQGVKQPQHF. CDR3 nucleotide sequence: TGTGCCAGCAGTCCGTTTCAGGGGGTAAAACAGCCCCAGCATTTT.

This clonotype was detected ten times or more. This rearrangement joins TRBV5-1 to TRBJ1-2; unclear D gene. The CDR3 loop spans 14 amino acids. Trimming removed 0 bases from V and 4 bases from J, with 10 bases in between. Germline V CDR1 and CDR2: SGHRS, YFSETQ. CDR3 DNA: TGCGCCAGCAGCTTGGGCCAGAACTCCTATGGCTACACCTTC. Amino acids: CASSLGQNSYGYTF.

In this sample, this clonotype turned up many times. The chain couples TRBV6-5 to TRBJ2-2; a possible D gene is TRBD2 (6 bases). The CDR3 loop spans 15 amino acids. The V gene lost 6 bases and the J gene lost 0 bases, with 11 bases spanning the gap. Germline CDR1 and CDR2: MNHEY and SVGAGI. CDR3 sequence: CASRREVANTGELFF. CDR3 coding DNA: TGTGCCAGCAGAAGGGAGGTCGCGAACACCGGGGAGCTGTTTTTT.

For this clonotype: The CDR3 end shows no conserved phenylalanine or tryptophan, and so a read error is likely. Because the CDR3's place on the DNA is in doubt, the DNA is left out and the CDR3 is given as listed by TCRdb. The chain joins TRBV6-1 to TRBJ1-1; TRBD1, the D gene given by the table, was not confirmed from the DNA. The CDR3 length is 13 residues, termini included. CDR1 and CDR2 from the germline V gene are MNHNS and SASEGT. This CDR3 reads CASQIQGNTEALV.

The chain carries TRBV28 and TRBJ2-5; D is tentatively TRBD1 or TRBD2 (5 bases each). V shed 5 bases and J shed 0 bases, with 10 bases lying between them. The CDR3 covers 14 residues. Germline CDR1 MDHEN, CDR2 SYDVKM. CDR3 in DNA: TGTGCCAGCAGTCATGGGGGATACCAAGAGACCCAGTACTTC. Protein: CASSHGGYQETQYF.

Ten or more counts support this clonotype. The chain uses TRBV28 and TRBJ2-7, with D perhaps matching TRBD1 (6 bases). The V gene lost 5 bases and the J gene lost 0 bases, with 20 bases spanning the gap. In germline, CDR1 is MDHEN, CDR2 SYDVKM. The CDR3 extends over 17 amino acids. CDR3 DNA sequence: TGTGCCAGCAGTACCCCCTCGGGACAAAGGGGCTCCTACGAGCAGTACTTC. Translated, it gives CASSTPSGQRGSYEQYF. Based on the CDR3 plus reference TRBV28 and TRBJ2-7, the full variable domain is DVKVTQSSRYLVKRTGEKVFLECVQDMDHENMFWYRQDPGLGLRLIYFSYDVKMKEKGDIPEGYSVSREKKERFSLILESASTNQTSMYLCASSTPSGQRGSYEQYFGPGTRLTVT.

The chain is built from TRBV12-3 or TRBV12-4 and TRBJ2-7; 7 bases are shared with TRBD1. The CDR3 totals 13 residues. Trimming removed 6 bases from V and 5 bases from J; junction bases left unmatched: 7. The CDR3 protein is CASRLTGYDEQYF. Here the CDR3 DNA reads TGTGCCAGCAGACTGACAGGGTATGACGAGCAGTACTTC.